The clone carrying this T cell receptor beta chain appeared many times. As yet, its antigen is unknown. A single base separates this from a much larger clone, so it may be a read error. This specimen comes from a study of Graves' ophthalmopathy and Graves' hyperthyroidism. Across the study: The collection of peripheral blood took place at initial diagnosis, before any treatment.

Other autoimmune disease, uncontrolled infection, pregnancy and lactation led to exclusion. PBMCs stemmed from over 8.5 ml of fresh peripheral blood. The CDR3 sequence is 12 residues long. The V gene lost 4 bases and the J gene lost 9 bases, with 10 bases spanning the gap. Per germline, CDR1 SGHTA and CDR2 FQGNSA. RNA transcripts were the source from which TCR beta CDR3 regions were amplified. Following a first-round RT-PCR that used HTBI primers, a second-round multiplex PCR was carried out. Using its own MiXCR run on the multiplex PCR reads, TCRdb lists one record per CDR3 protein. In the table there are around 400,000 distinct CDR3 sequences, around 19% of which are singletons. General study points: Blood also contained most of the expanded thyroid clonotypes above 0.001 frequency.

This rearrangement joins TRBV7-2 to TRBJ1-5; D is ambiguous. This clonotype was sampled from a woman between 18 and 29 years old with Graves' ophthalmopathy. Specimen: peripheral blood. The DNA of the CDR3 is TGTGCCAGCAGCTCGGACGGCGGGCCCCAGCATTTT. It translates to CASSSDGGPQHF.